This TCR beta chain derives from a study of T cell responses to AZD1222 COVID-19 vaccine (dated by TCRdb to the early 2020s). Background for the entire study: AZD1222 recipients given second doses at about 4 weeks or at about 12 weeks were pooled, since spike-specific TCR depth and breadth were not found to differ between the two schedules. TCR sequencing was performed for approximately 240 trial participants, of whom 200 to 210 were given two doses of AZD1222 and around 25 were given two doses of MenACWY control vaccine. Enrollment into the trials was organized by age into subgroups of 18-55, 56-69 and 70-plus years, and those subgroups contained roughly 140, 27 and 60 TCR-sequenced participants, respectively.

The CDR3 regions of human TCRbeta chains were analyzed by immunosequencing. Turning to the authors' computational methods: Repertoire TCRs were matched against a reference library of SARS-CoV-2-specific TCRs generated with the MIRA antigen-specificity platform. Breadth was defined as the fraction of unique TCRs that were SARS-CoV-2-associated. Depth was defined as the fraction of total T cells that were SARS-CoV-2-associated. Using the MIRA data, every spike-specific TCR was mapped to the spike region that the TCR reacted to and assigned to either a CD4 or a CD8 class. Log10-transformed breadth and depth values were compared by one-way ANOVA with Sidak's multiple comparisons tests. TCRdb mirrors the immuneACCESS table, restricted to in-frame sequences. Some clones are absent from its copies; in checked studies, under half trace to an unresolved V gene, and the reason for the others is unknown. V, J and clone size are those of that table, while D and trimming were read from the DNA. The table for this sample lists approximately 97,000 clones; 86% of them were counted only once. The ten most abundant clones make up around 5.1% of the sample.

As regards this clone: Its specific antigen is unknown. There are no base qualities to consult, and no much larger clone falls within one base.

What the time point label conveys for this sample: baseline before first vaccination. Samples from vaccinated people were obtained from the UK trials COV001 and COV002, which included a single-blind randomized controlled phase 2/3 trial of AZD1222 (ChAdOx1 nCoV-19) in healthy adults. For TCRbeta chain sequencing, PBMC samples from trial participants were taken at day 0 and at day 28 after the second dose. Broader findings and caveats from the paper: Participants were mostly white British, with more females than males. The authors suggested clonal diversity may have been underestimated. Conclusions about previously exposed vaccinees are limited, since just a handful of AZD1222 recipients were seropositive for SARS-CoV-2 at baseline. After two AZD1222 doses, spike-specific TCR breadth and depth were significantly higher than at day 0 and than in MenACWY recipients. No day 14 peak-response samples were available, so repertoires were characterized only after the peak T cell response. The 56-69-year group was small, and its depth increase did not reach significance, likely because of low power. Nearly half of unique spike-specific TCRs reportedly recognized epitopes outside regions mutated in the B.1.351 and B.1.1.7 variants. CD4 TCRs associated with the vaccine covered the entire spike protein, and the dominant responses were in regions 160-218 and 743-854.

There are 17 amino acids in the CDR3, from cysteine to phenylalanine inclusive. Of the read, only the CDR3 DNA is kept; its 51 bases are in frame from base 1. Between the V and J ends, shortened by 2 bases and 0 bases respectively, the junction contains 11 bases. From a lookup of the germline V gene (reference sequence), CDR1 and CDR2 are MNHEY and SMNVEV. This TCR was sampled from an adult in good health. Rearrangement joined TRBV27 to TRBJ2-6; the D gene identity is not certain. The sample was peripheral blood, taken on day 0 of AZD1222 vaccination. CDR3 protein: CASSLVGLSSGANVLTF. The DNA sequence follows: TGTGCCAGCAGTTTAGTCGGGTTGAGCTCTGGGGCCAACGTCCTGACTTTC.